These 16 T cell receptor beta chains came from one sample sequenced in a study of cytomegalovirus exposure and HLA in healthy donors. TCRdb keeps only in-frame clones here, not all; method: immunoSEQ multiplex PCR. The table has around 150,000 clones, roughly 86% seen once. The sample consisted of PBMCs. The receptors originated from a man aged 18 to 30 in good health and CMV-seropositive.

The chain uses TRBV5-1 and TRBJ2-2; 15 nucleotides align to TRBD2. J was trimmed by 0 bases and V by 4 bases; bases with no gene match: 10. CDR3 length: 20 residues. Germline assignment: CDR1 SGHRS and CDR2 YFSETQ. The CDR3 sequence: CASSRKGLAGGTSNTGELFF. CDR3 DNA sequence: TGCGCCAGCAGCCGGAAGGGACTAGCGGGAGGAACATCGAACACCGGGGAGCTGTTTTTT.

The chain carries TRBV7-2 and TRBJ2-7; 12 positions agree with TRBD2. V shed 6 bases, J shed 3 bases, and the junction held 3 bases outside the gene matches. Looked up from germline, CDR1 is SGHTA and CDR2 is FQGNSA. The CDR3 sequence is 14 residues long. In nucleotides, the CDR3 is TGTGCCAGCAGTCGGACTAGCGGGAACTACGAGCAGTACTTC. As protein: CASSRTSGNYEQYF.

This chain joins TRBV9 and TRBJ2-2; 7 bases fit TRBD2. Trimming cost V 4 bases and J 4 bases; bases outside gene matches: 10. The CDR3 has 16 residues. CDR1 and CDR2 (germline): SGDLS, YYNGEE. The CDR3 loop reads CASSSGGLAVTGELFF. The CDR3, as DNA: TGTGCCAGCAGCTCCGGCGGGCTAGCGGTCACCGGGGAGCTGTTTTTT. Drawing the rest from reference TRBV9 and TRBJ2-2, the complete variable domain is DSGVTQTPKHLITATGQRVTLRCSPRSGDLSVYWYQQSLDQGLQFLIQYYNGEERAKGNILERFSAQQFPDLHSELNLSSLELGDSALYFCASSSGGLAVTGELFFGEGSRLTVL.

This clone was picked up one time. This rearrangement joins TRBV5-1 to TRBJ2-7; 11 bases line up with TRBD2. The germline V gene has CDR1 SGHRS and CDR2 YFSETQ. The CDR3 runs 15 residues. The J segment lost 5 bases and the V segment lost 4 bases, leaving 8 bases of the junction unmatched. CDR3 region: CASSPLAGGNNEQYF. The CDR3 bases are TGCGCCAGCAGCCCGTTAGCGGGAGGGAACAACGAGCAGTACTTC.

The rearrangement uses TRBV5-6 and TRBJ1-6; tentatively, D is TRBD1 (5 bases). Trimming took off 4 bases at V and 9 bases at J, with 11 bases between the two ends. The CDR3 is made up of 13 amino acids. Germline V gene data show CDR1 as SGHDT and CDR2 as YYEEEE. CDR3 loop: CASSAPGGSPLHF. In DNA, the CDR3 is TGTGCCAGCAGCGCCCCCGGGGGTTCACCCCTCCACTTT.

The chain has TRBV7-8 and TRBJ2-1; TRBD2 aligns across 7 bases. Unmatched junction bases numbered 10, after V lost 6 bases and J lost 8 bases. The CDR3 sequence is 14 residues long. Germline CDR1 SGHVS, CDR2 FQNEAQ. The CDR3 nucleotides read TGTGCCAGCAGTCACAGACTAGCTATAGATGAGCAGTTCTTC. It codes for CASSHRLAIDEQFF.

The V gene is TRBV9, the J gene TRBJ2-3; D is uncertain. This CDR3 has 15 amino acids. The germline CDR1 and CDR2 sequences are SGDLS and YYNGEE. Trimming removed 3 bases at V and 0 bases at J, with 11 bases between. CDR3: CASSATPGSTDTQYF. CDR3 nucleotide sequence: TGTGCCAGCAGCGCCACCCCGGGTAGCACAGATACGCAGTATTTT.

The J gene is TRBJ2-7, the V gene TRBV29-1; 10 nucleotides line up with TRBD1. The V gene end was trimmed by 5 bases and the J gene end by 2 bases; junction bases not matched to a gene: 3. The CDR3 runs 13 residues. Germline V gives CDR1 SQVTM, CDR2 ANQGSEA. The CDR3 sequence is CSVSGQGAYEQYF. The CDR3 nucleotides read TGCAGCGTTTCAGGACAGGGGGCCTACGAGCAGTACTTC.

This chain joins TRBV15 and TRBJ1-1; 7 bases align to TRBD1. The V and J ends lost 0 bases and 2 bases, in that order; junction bases with no gene match: 3. Germline CDR1 and CDR2: LNHNV and YYDKDF (reference sequence). The CDR3 loop spans 15 amino acids. CDR3 loop: CATSREGTVNTEAFF. CDR3 nucleotides: TGTGCCACCAGCAGAGAAGGGACAGTTAACACTGAAGCTTTCTTT.

A note on this clone: An end of the junction does not agree with germline; a read error may underlie this. The chain combines TRBV28 with TRBJ2-6, with a tentative D call TRBD2 (5 bases). This CDR3 region has 16 residues. Looked up from germline, CDR1 is MDHEN and CDR2 is SYDVKM. In nucleotides, the CDR3 is TGTGCCACCAGTTTAGTTCGGGAAGCCGGGGCCAACGTCCTGACTTTC. Residues: CATSLVREAGANVLTF.

CDR3 DNA: TGTGCCAGCAGCGCTAGCGGCCAGAGGGGGGAGCAGTACTTC. Protein product: CASSASGQRGEQYF. V gene TRBV9 combines with J gene TRBJ2-7; perhaps TRBD2 as D (7 bases). The germline V gene encodes CDR1 SGDLS and CDR2 YYNGEE. Trimming took 3 bases from V and 7 from J, leaving 17 bases between them. The CDR3 contains 14 residues.

J is TRBJ2-3 and V is TRBV5-1; D is possibly TRBD1 (6 bases). V was trimmed by 4 bases and J by 5 bases, leaving 11 bases between them. This CDR3 region has 13 residues. From germline, CDR1 is SGHRS and CDR2 YFSETQ. This CDR3 reads CASSPQGLDTQYF. The CDR3 DNA reads TGCGCCAGCAGCCCTCAGGGGTTAGATACGCAGTATTTT.

Written as DNA, the CDR3 is TGCAGCGTTGAAAATAGTGTTAACCAAGAGACCCAGTACTTC. It encodes CSVENSVNQETQYF. The chain employs TRBV29-1 and TRBJ2-5; D gene uncertain. The CDR3 totals 14 residues. Trimming cost V 2 bases and J 0 bases, with 10 bases left between them. Per germline, CDR1 SQVTM and CDR2 ANQGSEA.

The chain combines TRBV6-6 with TRBJ1-1, with 7 bases aligning to TRBD1. The J segment lost 5 bases and the V segment lost 2 bases, leaving 2 bases of the junction unmatched. The CDR3 has 13 residues. CDR1 MNHNY and CDR2 SVGAGI come from the germline V gene (reference sequence). CDR3 bases: TGTGCCAGCAGTTACACAGGGGTTACTGAAGCTTTCTTT. Translated: CASSYTGVTEAFF.

This rearrangement joins TRBV5-1 to TRBJ1-1; D may be TRBD1 (5 bases). V was pared by 2 bases and J by 2 bases, with 10 bases between. The germline V gene has CDR1 SGHRS and CDR2 YFSETQ. The CDR3 covers 14 residues. CDR3 sequence: CASSLGHYNTEAFF. The DNA of the CDR3 is TGCGCCAGCAGCTTAGGACACTATAACACTGAAGCTTTCTTT. Looking up the rest from reference TRBV5-1 and TRBJ1-1 gives the full variable domain: KAGVTQTPRYLIKTRGQQVTLSCSPISGHRSVSWYQQTPGQGLQFLFEYFSETQRNKGNFPGRFSGRQFSNSRSEMNVSTLELGDSALYLCASSLGHYNTEAFFGQGTRLTVV.

The chain recombines TRBV5-6 with TRBJ2-3; possibly TRBD2 for D (7 bases). The CDR3 runs 13 residues. Germline V lookup: CDR1 SGHDT, CDR2 YYEEEE. The V end lost 0 bases, the J end lost 10 bases, and 12 bases lay between the germline ends. This CDR3 reads CASSLGTRGSQYF. CDR3 coding DNA: TGTGCCAGCAGCTTGGGGACTAGGGGGTCGCAGTATTTT.